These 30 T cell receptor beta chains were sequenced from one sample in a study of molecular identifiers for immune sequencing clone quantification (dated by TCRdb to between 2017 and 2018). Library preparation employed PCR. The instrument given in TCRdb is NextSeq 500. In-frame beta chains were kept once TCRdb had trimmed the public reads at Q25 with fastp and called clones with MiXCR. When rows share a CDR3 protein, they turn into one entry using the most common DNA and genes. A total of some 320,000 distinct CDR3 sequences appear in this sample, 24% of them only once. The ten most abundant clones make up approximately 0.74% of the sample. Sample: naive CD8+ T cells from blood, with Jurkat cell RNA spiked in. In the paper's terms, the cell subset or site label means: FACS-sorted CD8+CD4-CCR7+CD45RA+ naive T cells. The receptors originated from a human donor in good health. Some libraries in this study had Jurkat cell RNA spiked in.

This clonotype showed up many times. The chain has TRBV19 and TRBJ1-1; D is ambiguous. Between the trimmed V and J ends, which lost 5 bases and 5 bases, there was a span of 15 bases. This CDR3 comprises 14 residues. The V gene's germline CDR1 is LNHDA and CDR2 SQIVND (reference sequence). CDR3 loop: CASSPMGSGTEAFF. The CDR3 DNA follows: TGTGCCAGTAGTCCTATGGGGTCGGGGACTGAAGCTTTCTTT.

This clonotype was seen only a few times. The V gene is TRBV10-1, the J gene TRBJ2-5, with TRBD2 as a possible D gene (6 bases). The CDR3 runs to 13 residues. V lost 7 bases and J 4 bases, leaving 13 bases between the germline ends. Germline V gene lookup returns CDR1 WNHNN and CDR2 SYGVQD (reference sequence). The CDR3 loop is CASTRQGGETQYF. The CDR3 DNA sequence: TGCGCCAGCACGCGGCAGGGAGGAGAGACCCAGTACTTC.

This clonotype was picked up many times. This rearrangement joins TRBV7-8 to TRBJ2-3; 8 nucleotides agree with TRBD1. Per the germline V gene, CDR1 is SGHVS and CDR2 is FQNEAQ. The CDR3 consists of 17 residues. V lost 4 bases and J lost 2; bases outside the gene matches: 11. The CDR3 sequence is CASSSTGQGAFTDTQYF. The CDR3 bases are TGTGCCAGCAGCTCCACCGGACAGGGAGCATTCACAGATACGCAGTATTTT.

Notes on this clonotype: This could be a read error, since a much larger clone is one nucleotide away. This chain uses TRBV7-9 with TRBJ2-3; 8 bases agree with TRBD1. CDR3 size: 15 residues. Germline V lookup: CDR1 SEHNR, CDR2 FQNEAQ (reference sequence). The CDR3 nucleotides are TGTGCCAGCAGCCATGGGACAGGACCCACAGATTCGCAGTATTTT. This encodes CASSHGTGPTDSQYF.

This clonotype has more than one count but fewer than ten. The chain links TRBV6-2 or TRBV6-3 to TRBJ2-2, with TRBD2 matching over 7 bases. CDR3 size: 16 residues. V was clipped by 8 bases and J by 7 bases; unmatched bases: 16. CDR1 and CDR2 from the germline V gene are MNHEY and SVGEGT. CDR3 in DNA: TGTGCCAGCTCATCACCGGGGGGAGGGCCCGACGGGGAGCTGTTTTTT. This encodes CASSSPGGGPDGELFF.

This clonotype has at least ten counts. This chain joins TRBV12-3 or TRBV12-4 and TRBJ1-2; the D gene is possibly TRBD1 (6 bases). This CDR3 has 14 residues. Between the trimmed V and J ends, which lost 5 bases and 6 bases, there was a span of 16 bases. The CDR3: CASSHQTGFDGYTF. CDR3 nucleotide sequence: TGTGCCAGCAGTCATCAAACAGGGTTTGATGGCTACACCTTC.

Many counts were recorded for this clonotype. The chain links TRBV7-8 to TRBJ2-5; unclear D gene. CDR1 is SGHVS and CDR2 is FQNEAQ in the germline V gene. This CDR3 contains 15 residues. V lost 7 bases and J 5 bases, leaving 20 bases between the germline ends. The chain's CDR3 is CASTLVGPRRETQYF. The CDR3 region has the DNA TGTGCCAGCACCCTAGTCGGGCCGCGGCGGGAGACCCAGTACTTC.

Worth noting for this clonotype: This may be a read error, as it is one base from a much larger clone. Here the CDR3 reads CASSGIRTGGVEAIF. CDR3 bases: TGTGCCAGCAGCGGAATAAGGACAGGGGGGGTTGAAGCTATCTTT. The chain carries TRBV7-9 and TRBJ1-1; TRBD1 aligns across 10 bases. This CDR3 region has 15 residues. Germline-derived CDR1 and CDR2 are SEHNR and FQNEAQ (reference sequence). Together with reference TRBV7-9 and TRBJ1-1, the CDR3 gives the full variable domain: DTGVSQNPRHKITKRGQNVTFRCDPISEHNRLYWYRQTLGQGPEFLTYFQNEAQLEKSRLLSDRFSAERPKGSFSTLEIQRTEQGDSAMYLCASSGIRTGGVEAIFGQGTRLTVV.

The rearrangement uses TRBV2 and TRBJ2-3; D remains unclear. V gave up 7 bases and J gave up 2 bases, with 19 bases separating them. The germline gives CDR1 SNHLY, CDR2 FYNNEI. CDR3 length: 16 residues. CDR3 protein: CASTHRPGGNTDTQYF. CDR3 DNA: TGTGCCAGCACCCATCGGCCTGGCGGTAACACAGATACGCAGTATTTT.

The CDR3 sequence: CASEGISDTQYF. Here the CDR3 DNA reads TGTGCCAGCGAGGGAATATCAGATACGCAGTATTTT. V is TRBV9 and J is TRBJ2-3, with D perhaps matching TRBD2 (5 bases). V shed 7 bases and J shed 4 bases, with 10 bases lying between them. CDR1 is SGDLS, CDR2 YYNGEE, per germline. CDR3 size: 12 residues.

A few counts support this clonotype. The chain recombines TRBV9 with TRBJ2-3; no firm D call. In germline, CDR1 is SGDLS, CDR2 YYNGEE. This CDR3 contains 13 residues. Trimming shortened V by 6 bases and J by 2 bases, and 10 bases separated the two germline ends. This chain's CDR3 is CASTPSHTDTQYF. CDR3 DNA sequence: TGTGCCAGCACCCCAAGCCACACAGATACGCAGTATTTT.

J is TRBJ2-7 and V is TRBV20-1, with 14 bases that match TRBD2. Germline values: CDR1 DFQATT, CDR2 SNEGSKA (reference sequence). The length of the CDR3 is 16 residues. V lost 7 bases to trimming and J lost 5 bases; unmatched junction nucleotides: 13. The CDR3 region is CSVKGLGLAGVHEQYF. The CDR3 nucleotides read TGCAGTGTCAAAGGGCTGGGACTAGCGGGAGTTCACGAGCAGTACTTC.

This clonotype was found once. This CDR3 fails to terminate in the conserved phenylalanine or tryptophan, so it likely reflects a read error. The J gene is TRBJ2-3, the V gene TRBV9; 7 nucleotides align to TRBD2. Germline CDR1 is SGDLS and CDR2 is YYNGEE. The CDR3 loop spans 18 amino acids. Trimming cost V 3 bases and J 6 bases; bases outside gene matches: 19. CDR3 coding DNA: TGTGCCAGCAGCGGCGGGAGTCTCAGCCGCACAGATGGGGATACGCAGTATTCT. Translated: CASSGGSLSRTDGDTQYS.

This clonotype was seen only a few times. CDR3 sequence (DNA): TGTGCCAGCAGCTTTAGGGGCAGTTACACTGAAGCTTTCTTT. It codes for CASSFRGSYTEAFF. This chain uses TRBV13 with TRBJ1-1, with a weak D call TRBD1 (5 bases). V lost 3 bases, J lost 3 bases, and 11 bases lay in between. The CDR3 runs 14 residues. CDR1 is PRHDT and CDR2 is FYEKMQ in the germline V gene (reference sequence).

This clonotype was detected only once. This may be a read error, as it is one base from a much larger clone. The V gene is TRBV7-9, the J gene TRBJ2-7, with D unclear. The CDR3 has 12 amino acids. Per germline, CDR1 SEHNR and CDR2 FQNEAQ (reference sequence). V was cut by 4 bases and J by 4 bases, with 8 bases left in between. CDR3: CASSSTHYEQYF. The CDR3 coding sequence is TGTGCCAGCAGCTCGACACATTACGAGCAGTACTTC.

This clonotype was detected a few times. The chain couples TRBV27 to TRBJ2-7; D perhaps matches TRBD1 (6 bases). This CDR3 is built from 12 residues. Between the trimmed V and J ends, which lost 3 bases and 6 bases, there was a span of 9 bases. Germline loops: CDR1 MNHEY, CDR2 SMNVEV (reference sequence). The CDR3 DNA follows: TGTGCCAGCAGTTTTGTAGGGGGCGAGCAGTACTTC. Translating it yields CASSFVGGEQYF.

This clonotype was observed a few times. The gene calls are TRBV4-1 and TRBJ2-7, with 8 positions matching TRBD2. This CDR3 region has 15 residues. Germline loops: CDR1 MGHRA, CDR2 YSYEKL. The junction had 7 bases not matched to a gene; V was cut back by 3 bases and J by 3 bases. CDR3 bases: TGCGCCAGCAGCCATAGCGGGGACGGTATCTACGAGCAGTACTTC. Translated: CASSHSGDGIYEQYF.

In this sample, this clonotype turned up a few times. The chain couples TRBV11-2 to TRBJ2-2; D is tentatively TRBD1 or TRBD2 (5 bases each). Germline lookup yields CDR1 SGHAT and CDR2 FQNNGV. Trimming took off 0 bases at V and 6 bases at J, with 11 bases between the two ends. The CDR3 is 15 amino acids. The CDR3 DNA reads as TGTGCCAGCAGCTTAGATCTGGGGGTTGCCGGGGAGCTGTTTTTT. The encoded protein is CASSLDLGVAGELFF.

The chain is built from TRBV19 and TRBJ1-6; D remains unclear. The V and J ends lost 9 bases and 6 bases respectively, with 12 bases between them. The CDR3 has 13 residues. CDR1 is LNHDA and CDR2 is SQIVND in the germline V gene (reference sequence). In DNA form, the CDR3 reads TGTGCCAGCAGGACCGGACTTAATTCACCCCTCCACTTT. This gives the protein CASRTGLNSPLHF.

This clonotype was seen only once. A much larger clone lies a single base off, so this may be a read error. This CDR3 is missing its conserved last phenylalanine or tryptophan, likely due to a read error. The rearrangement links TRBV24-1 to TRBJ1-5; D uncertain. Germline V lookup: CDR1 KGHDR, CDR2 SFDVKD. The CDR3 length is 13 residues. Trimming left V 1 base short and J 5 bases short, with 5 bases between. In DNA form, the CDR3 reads TGTGCCACCAGTGATTTAGGCTATCAGCCCCAGCATTTA. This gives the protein CATSDLGYQPQHL.

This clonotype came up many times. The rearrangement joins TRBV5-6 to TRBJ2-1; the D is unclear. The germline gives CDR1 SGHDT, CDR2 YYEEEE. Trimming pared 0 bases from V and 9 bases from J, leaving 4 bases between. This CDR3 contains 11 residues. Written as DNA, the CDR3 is TGTGCCAGCAGCTTGGACATTGAGCAGTTCTTC. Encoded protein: CASSLDIEQFF. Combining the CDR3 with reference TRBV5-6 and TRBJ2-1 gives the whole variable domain DAGVTQSPTHLIKTRGQQVTLRCSPKSGHDTVSWYQQALGQGPQFIFQYYEEEERQRGNFPDRFSGHQFPNYSSELNVNALLLGDSALYLCASSLDIEQFFGPGTRLTVL.

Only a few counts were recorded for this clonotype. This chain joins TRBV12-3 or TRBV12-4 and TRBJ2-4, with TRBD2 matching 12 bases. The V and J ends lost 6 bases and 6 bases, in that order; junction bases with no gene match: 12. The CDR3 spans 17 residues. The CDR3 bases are TGTGCCAGCAGGCCCGGGACTAGCGGGCCCCCCGGAAACATTCAGTACTTC. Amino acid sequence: CASRPGTSGPPGNIQYF.

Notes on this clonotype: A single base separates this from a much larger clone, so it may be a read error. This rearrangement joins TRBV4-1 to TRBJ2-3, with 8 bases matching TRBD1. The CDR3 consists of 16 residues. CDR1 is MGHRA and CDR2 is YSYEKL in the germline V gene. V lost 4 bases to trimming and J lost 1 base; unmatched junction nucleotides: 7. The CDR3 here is CASSRFAGGGTDTQYF. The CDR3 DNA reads TGCGCCAGCAGCCGATTCGCAGGGGGCGGCACAGATACGCAGTATTTT.

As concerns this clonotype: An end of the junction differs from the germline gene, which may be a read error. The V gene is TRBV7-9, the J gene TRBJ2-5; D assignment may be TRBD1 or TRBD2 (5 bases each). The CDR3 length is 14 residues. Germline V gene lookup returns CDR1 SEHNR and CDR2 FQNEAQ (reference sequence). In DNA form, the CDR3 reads TGTGCCAGCAGCCAGGAGGCAGGGTTCGAGAGCCAGTACTTC. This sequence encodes CASSQEAGFESQYF.

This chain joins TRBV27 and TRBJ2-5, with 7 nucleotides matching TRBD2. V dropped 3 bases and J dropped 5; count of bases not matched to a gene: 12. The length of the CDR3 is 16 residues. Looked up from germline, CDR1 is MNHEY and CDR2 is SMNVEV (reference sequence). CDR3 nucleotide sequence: TGTGCCAGCAGTTTCCCTCGGGGGGACCATCGGGAGACCCAGTACTTC. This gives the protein CASSFPRGDHRETQYF.

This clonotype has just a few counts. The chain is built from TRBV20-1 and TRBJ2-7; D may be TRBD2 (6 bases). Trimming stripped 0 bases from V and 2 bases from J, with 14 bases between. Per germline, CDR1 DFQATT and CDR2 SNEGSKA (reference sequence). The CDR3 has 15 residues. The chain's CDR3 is CSARDPGGVAYEQYF. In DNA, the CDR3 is TGCAGTGCTAGAGATCCAGGCGGGGTTGCCTACGAGCAGTACTTC.

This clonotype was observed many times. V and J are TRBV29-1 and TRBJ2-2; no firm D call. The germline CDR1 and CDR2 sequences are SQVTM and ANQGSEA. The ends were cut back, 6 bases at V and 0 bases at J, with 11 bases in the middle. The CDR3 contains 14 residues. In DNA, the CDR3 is TGCAGCGTCGATCTTACATCGAACACCGGGGAGCTGTTTTTT. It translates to CSVDLTSNTGELFF.

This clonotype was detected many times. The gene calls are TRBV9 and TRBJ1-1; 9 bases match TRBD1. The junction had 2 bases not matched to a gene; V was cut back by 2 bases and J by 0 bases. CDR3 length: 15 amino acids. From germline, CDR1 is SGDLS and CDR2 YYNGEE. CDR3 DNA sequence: TGTGCCAGCAGCGTGACAGGGGGGGTGAACACTGAAGCTTTCTTT. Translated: CASSVTGGVNTEAFF.

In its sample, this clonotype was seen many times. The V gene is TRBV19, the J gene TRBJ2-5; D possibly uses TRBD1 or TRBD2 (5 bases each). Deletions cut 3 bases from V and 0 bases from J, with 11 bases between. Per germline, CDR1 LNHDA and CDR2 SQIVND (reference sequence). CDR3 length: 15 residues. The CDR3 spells CASSMGVGDQETQYF. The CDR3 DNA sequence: TGTGCCAGTAGTATGGGGGTTGGAGACCAAGAGACCCAGTACTTC.

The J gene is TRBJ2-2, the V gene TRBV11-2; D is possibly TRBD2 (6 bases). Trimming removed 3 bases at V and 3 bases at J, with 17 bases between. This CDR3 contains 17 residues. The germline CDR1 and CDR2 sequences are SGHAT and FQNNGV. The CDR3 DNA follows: TGTGCCAGCAGCTTTTGGCTGGGGACTTGGGACACCGGGGAGCTGTTTTTT. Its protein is CASSFWLGTWDTGELFF.